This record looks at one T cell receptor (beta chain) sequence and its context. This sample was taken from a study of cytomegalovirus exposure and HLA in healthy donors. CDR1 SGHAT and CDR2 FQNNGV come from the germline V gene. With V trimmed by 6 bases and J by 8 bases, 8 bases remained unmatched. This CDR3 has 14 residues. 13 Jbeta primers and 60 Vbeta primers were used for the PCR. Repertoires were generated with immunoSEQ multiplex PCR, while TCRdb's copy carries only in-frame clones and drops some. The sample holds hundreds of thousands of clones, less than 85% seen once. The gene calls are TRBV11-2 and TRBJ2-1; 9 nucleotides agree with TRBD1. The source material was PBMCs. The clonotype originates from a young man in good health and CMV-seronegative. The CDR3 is CASRSGTGWYEQFF. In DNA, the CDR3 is TGTGCCAGCAGGTCCGGGACAGGGTGGTATGAGCAGTTCTTC.